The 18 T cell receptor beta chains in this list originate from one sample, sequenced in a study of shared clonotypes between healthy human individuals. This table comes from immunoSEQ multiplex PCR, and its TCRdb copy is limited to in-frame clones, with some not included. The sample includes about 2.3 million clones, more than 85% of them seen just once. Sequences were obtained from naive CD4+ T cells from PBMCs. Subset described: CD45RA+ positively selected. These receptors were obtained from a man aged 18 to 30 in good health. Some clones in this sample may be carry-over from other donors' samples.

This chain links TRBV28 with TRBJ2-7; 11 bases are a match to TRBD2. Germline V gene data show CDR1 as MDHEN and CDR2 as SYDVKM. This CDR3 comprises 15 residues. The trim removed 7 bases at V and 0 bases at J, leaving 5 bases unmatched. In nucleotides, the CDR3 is TGTGCCAGCAAACTCACTAGCGGGAGCTCCTACGAGCAGTACTTC. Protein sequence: CASKLTSGSSYEQYF.

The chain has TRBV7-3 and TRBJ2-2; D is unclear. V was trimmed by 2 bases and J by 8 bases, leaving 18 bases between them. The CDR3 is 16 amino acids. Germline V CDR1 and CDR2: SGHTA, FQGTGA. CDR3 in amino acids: CASSLQSSSNAGELFF. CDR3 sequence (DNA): TGTGCCAGCAGCTTACAGTCCAGTTCGAATGCGGGGGAGCTGTTTTTT.

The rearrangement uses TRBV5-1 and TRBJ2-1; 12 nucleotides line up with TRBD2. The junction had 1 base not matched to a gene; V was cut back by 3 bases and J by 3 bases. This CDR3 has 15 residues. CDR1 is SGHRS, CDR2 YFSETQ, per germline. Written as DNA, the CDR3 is TGCGCCAGCAGCTGGACTAGCGGGGTCTACAATGAGCAGTTCTTC. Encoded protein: CASSWTSGVYNEQFF.

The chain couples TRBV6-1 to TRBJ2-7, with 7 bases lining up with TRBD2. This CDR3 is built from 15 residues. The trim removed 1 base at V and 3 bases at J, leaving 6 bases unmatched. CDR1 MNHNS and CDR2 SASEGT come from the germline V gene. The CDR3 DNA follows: TGTGCCAGCAGTGAAGAGGGACTAAGATACTACGAGCAGTACTTC. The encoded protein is CASSEEGLRYYEQYF.

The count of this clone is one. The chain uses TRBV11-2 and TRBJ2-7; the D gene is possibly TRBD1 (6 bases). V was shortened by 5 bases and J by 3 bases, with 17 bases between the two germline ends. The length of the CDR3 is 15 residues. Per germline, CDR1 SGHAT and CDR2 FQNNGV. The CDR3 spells CASSPGVAEVYEQYF. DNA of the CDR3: TGTGCCAGCAGCCCAGGGGTGGCAGAAGTCTACGAGCAGTACTTC.

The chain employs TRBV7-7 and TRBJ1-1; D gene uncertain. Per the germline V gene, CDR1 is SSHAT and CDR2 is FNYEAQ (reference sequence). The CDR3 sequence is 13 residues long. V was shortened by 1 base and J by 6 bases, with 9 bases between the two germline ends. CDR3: CASSLVEGSEAFF. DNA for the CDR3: TGTGCCAGCAGCTTAGTGGAAGGGTCTGAAGCTTTCTTT. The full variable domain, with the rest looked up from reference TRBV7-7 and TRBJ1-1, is GAGVSQSPRYKVTKRGQDVTLRCDPISSHATLYWYQQALGQGPEFLTYFNYEAQPDKSGLPSDRFSAERPEGSISTLTIQRTEQRDSAMYRCASSLVEGSEAFFGQGTRLTVV.

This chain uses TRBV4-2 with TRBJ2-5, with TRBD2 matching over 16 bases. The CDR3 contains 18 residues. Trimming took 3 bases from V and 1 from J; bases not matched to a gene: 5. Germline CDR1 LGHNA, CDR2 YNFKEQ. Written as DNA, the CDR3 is TGTGCCAGCAGCCAGGGACTAGCGGGAGGGCCCAGCCAAGAGACCCAGTACTTC. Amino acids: CASSQGLAGGPSQETQYF.

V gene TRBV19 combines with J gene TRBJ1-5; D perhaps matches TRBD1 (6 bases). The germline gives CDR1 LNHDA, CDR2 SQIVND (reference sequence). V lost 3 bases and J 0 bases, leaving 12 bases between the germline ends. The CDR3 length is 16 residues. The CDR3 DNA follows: TGTGCCAGTAGTATCACAGGGAGGAATAGCAATCAGCCCCAGCATTTT. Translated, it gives CASSITGRNSNQPQHF. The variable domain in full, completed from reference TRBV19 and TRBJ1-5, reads DGGITQSPKYLFRKEGQNVTLSCEQNLNHDAMYWYRQDPGQGLRLIYYSQIVNDFQKGDIAEGYSVSREKKESFPLTVTSAQKNPTAFYLCASSITGRNSNQPQHFGDGTRLSIL.

In nucleotides, the CDR3 is TGCGCCAGCAGCCCTTGGATAAGGGCCAACGTCCTGACTTTC. Translating it yields CASSPWIRANVLTF. The V and J genes are TRBV5-1 and TRBJ2-6; D call uncertain. With 4 bases removed from V and 5 bases from J, the gap between germline ends came to 10 bases. The CDR3 is made up of 14 amino acids. CDR1 is SGHRS, CDR2 YFSETQ, per germline.

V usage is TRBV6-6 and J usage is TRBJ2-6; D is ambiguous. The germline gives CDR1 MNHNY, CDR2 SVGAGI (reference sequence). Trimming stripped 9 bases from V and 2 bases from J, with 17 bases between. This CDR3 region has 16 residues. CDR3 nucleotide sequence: TGTGCCAGTACATACTTATTTCAAGCTGGGGCCAACGTCCTGACTTTC. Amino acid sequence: CASTYLFQAGANVLTF.

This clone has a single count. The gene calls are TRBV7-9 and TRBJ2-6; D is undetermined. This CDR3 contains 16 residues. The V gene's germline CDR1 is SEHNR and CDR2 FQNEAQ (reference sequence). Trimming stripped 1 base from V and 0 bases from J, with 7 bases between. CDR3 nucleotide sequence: TGTGCCAGCAGCTTAGGACGGTACTCTGGGGCCAACGTCCTGACTTTC. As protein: CASSLGRYSGANVLTF.

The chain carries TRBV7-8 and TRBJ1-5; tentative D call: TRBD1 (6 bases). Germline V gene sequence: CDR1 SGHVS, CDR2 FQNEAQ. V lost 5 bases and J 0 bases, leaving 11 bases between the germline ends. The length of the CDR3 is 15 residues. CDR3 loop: CASSPQGNSNQPQHF. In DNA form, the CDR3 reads TGTGCCAGCAGCCCACAGGGAAATAGCAATCAGCCCCAGCATTTT.

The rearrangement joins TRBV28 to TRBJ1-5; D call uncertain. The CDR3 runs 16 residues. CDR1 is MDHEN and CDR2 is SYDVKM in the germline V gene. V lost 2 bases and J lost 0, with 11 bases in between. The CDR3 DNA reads TGTGCCAGCAGTTTAAGAGGGCCGTATAGCAATCAGCCCCAGCATTTT. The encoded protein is CASSLRGPYSNQPQHF.

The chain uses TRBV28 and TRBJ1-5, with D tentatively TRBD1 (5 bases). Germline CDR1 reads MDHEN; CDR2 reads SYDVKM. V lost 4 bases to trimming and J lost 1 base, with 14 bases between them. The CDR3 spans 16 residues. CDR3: CASSSRLWDSNQPQHF. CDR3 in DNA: TGTGCCAGCAGTTCGCGGTTGTGGGACAGCAATCAGCCCCAGCATTTT.

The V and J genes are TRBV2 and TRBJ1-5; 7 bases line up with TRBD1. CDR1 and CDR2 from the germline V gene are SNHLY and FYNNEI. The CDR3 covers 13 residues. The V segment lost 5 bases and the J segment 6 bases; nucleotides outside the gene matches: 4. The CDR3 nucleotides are TGTGCCAGCAGTACAACAGGGGTTCAGCCCCAGCATTTT. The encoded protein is CASSTTGVQPQHF.

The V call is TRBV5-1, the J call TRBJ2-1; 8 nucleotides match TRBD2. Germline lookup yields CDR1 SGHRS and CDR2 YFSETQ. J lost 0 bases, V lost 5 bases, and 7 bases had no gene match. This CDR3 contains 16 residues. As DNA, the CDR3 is TGCGCCAGCAGATATTTAGCGGGGACCTCCTACAATGAGCAGTTCTTC. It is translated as CASRYLAGTSYNEQFF.

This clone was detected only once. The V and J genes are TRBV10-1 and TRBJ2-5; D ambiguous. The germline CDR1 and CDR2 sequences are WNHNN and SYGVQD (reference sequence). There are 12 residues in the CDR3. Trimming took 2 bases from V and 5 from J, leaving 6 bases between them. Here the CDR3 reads CASSEGRETQYF. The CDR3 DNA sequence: TGCGCCAGCAGTGAGGGGCGGGAGACCCAGTACTTC.

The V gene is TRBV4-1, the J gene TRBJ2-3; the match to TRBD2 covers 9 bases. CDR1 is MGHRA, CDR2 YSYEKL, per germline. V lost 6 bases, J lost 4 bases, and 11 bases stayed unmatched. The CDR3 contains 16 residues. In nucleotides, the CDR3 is TGCGCCAGCAGGCAAAACCTATTAGCGGGAGCAGATACGCAGTATTTT. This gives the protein CASRQNLLAGADTQYF.